Sequencing of this TCR beta chain was carried out in a study of T cell changes during pregnancy in multiple sclerosis. This clone has a single count. Produced via immunoSEQ multiplex PCR; TCRdb's table is partial and in-frame only. The table includes tens of thousands of clones, around nine tenths detected once. This CDR3 contains 15 residues. V shed 2 bases and J 9 bases; nucleotides not matched to a gene: 7. The V gene's germline CDR1 is LNHNV and CDR2 YYDKDF (reference sequence). J is TRBJ2-1 and V is TRBV15; 10 bases line up with TRBD2. The TCR comes from a female donor in good health, enrolled as a control in a pregnancy study. The input for sequencing was CD8+ T cells from peripheral blood mononuclear cells, taken in the first trimester of pregnancy. In DNA, the CDR3 is TGTGCCACCAGCAGACTAGCGGGAGAGTCCGGTGAGCAGTTCTTC. Translating it yields CATSRLAGESGEQFF.